Here is one T cell receptor (beta chain) with its context. Its specific antigen is unknown. Base qualities are not at hand, and no much larger clone is one base apart. The time point label, read with the paper, signifies: resected brain tissue, or blood drawn just prior to surgery. Surgery cases with the highest brain T cell transcript signatures were selected for TCR beta chain sequencing of brain tissue and, where available, blood. Before surgery, the patients had been given at least one anti-epileptic drug. TCR-sequenced patients were children with drug-resistant epilepsy due to tuberous sclerosis complex, focal cortical dysplasia, Rasmussen encephalitis or hemimegalencephaly. Blood was drawn right before the epilepsy surgery. Bulk genomic DNA was isolated from unsorted brain tissue and whole blood using the Monarch genomic DNA purification kit. Here V drops 6 bases and J drops 7 bases, and the junction holds 6 bases not matched to any gene. CDR1 SNHLY and CDR2 FYNNEI are derived from the germline V gene. The CDR3, cysteine through phenylalanine, is 15 amino acids long. This entry keeps only the CDR3 DNA: 45 bases, framed from base 1.

The immunoSEQ assay was used to generate TCR beta chain sequences from genomic DNA. The paper's processing steps were these. Any CDR3 sequence that did not begin with the conserved framework cysteine at position 104 was removed by hand. To get clonality, the normalized Shannon's Diversity Index was subtracted from one, giving values from 0 (maximal diversity) to 1 (oligoclonal). Chi-squared comparison-of-proportions tests were used to check whether the frequency of the same CDR3 differed between samples, for example brain versus blood. Public clonotypes were identified through searches of immuneACCESS, and similarity to known antiviral clonotypes was evaluated with the VDJdb browser. The source is immuneACCESS, and TCRdb retained only in-frame sequences with V and J called. Part of the clones is not carried over; for the studies checked, unresolved V genes explain less than half of this, and the remainder is unexplained. V and J calls and clone size follow that table, whereas D and trimming were derived from the DNA. The sample table holds about 64,000 clones, of which approximately 94% were seen once. Around 0.4% of the sample goes to the ten largest clones.

These data belong to a study of brain T cells in children with intractable seizures (dated by TCRdb to the early 2020s). Describing the broader study: As a first screen for immune gene transcripts, resected brain tissue from about 53 pediatric epilepsy surgery cases was run on a NanoString immunology panel. Of the approximately 12 selected surgery cases, pre-surgery blood was also sequenced for eight, so four had brain tissue only.

Study-wide conclusions, independent of this receptor: Viral specificity was inferred solely from CDR3 sequence similarity, and the HCMV serostatus of the patients was not known. Because pre- and post-surgery blood were sequenced to different depths, clones absent from the pre-surgery sample may reflect undersampling.

The source is a boy younger than two with focal cortical dysplasia and intractable seizures. The chain couples TRBV2 to TRBJ1-6; 10 middle bases align to TRBD1. This specimen consisted of peripheral blood, obtained at surgery. The CDR3: CASRDRDRGNSPLHF. In nucleotide form, the sequence is TGTGCCAGCAGGGACCGGGACAGGGGAAATTCACCCCTCCACTTT.